The present T cell receptor (beta chain) was sequenced within a study of cytomegalovirus exposure and HLA in healthy donors (dated by TCRdb to the late 2010s). With regard to the full study: According to a later analysis, one platform produced both the roughly 110 validation repertoires and the approximately 600 repertoires of the first cohort. Along with the approximately 620-subject first cohort, a separate validation cohort of around 120 different subjects was used. To predict cytomegalovirus infection status, the study combined high-throughput TCR immunosequencing, statistical association of individual TCRs with disease status, and machine learning. The study was designed to test whether signatures of past pathogen exposure could be identified by cataloging public T cell receptors.

Receptor amplification or capture employed the immunoSEQ multiplex PCR assay. The authors' pipeline ran thus. A statistical classification framework was developed to diagnose cytomegalovirus status using the catalog of TCR beta chain sequences. Imported from immuneACCESS, the table was reduced by TCRdb to in-frame sequences with V and J called. These copies leave out some clones; in studies compared against another copy, an unresolved V gene accounts for under half, and the cause of the remainder is not known. That table supplies the V and J calls and clone size; D and trimming were determined from the DNA. For this sample the table gives some 79,000 clones, of which around 94% were detected only once. The ten largest clonotypes hold roughly 3.2% of the sample. Reading from cysteine to phenylalanine, the CDR3 counts 16 amino acids. This entry keeps only the CDR3 DNA: 48 bases, framed from base 1. Clipping removes 4 bases from V and 2 bases from J, with 5 as the unmatched junction base count. From a lookup of the germline V gene, CDR1 and CDR2 are SGHRS and YFSETQ.

The donors belonged to the validation cohort of around 120 subjects, which was separate from the roughly 670-subject first cohort. This clone was counted a single time. Its antigen has not been determined. No base-level quality is on record; no much larger clone is a single base apart. Points the paper makes about the study in general: In both the original and validation cohorts, the classifier was reported to diagnose cytomegalovirus status with high specificity and sensitivity. Across donors, most TCR sequences were observed very rarely, whereas some public TCRs were present in many individuals. In a later analysis, TCRs clustered in the first cohort were found to also tend to co-occur in the roughly 110 validation repertoires, with 94% of cluster scores above 0. The authors suggested that the approach could potentially be generalized to other disease states and immunological phenotypes. A total of fewer than 200 TCR beta chains were listed by the study as associated with cytomegalovirus. A few of the identified cytomegalovirus-associated TCR beta chains were confirmed in vitro to be specific for cytomegalovirus antigens. All 120 or so repertoires were used to score co-occurrence in the validation cohort in a later analysis, because that analysis had no HLA typing for the cohort.

The sequence derives from a woman younger than 30 in good health and CMV-seropositive. Sequencing was carried out using PBMCs. The rearranged segments are TRBV5-1 and TRBJ2-6; TRBD2 lines up with 8 middle nucleotides. The DNA sequence is given as TGCGCCAGCAGCCCGGGAGGGCTGGCTGGGGCCAACGTCCTGACTTTC. It translates as CASSPGGLAGANVLTF. Beyond the CDR3, the reference TRBV5-1 and TRBJ2-6 genes provide the residues; the full variable domain reads: KAGVTQTPRYLIKTRGQQVTLSCSPISGHRSVSWYQQTPGQGLQFLFEYFSETQRNKGNFPGRFSGRQFSNSRSEMNVSTLELGDSALYLCASSPGGLAGANVLTFGAGSRLTVL.